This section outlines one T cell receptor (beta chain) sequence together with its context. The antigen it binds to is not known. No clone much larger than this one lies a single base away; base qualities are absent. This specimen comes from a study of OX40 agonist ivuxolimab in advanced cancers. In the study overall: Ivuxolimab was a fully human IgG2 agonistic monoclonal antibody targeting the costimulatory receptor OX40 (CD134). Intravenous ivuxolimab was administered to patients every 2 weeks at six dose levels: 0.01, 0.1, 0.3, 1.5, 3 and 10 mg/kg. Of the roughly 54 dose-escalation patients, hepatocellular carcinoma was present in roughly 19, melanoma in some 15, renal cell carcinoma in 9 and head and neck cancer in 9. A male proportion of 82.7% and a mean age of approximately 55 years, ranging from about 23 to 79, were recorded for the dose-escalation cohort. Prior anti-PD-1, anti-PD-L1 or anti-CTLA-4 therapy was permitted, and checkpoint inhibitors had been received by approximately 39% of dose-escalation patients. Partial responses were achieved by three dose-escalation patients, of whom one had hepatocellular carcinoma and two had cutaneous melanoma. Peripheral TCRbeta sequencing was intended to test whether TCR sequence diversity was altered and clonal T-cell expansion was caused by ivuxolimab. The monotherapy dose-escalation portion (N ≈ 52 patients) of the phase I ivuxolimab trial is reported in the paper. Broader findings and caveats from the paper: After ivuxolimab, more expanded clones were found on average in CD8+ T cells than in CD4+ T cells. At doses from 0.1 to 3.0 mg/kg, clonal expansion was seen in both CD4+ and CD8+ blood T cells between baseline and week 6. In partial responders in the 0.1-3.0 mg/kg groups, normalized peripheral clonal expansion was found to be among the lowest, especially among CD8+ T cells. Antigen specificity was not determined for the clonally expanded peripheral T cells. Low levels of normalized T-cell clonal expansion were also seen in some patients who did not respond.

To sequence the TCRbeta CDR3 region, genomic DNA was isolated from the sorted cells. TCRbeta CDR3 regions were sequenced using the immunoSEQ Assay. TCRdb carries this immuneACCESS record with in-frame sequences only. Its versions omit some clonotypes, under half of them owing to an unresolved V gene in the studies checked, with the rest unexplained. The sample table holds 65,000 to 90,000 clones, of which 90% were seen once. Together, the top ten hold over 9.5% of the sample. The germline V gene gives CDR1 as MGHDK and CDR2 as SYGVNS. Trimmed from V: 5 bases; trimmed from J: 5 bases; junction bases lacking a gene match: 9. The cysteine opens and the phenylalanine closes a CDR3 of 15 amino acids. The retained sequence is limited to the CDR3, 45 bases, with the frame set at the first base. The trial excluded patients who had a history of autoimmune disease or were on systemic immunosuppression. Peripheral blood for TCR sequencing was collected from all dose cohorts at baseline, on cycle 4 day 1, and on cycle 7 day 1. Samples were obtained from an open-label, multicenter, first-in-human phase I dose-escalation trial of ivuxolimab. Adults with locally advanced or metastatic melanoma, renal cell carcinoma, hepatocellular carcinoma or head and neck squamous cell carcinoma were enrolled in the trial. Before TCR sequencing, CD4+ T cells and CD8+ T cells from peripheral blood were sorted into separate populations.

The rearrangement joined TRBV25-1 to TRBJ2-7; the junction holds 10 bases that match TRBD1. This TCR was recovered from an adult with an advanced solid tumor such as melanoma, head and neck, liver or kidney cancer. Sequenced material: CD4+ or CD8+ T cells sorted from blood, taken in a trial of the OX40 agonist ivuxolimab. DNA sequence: TGTGCCAGCAGTCTAGGGACAGGGGTTGAGGACGAGCAGTACTTC. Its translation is CASSLGTGVEDEQYF.